This entry is about one T cell receptor (beta chain). What it recognizes is unknown. V was shortened by 7 bases and J by 6 bases, with 6 bases between the two germline ends. Looked up from germline, CDR1 is ENHRY and CDR2 is SYGVKD. The CDR3 spans 10 residues. This sample is drawn from a study of response to subunit inactivated influenza vaccine. TCRdb independently ran MiXCR on the RT-PCR reads; one entry per CDR3 protein. The sample carries roughly 700,000 distinct CDR3 sequences, more than 15% recorded once. Study-wide results and caveats: Authors proposed each seasonal influenza vaccination draws in few new T cells.

The chain recombines TRBV10-3 with TRBJ2-5; D unresolved. This TCR derives from a man aged 45-65 years who received an inactivated influenza vaccine. The material sequenced was PBMCs from blood, taken roughly 13 days after vaccination. In DNA form, the CDR3 reads TGTGCCATCAAATTCCAGACCCAGTACTTC. It translates to CAIKFQTQYF.